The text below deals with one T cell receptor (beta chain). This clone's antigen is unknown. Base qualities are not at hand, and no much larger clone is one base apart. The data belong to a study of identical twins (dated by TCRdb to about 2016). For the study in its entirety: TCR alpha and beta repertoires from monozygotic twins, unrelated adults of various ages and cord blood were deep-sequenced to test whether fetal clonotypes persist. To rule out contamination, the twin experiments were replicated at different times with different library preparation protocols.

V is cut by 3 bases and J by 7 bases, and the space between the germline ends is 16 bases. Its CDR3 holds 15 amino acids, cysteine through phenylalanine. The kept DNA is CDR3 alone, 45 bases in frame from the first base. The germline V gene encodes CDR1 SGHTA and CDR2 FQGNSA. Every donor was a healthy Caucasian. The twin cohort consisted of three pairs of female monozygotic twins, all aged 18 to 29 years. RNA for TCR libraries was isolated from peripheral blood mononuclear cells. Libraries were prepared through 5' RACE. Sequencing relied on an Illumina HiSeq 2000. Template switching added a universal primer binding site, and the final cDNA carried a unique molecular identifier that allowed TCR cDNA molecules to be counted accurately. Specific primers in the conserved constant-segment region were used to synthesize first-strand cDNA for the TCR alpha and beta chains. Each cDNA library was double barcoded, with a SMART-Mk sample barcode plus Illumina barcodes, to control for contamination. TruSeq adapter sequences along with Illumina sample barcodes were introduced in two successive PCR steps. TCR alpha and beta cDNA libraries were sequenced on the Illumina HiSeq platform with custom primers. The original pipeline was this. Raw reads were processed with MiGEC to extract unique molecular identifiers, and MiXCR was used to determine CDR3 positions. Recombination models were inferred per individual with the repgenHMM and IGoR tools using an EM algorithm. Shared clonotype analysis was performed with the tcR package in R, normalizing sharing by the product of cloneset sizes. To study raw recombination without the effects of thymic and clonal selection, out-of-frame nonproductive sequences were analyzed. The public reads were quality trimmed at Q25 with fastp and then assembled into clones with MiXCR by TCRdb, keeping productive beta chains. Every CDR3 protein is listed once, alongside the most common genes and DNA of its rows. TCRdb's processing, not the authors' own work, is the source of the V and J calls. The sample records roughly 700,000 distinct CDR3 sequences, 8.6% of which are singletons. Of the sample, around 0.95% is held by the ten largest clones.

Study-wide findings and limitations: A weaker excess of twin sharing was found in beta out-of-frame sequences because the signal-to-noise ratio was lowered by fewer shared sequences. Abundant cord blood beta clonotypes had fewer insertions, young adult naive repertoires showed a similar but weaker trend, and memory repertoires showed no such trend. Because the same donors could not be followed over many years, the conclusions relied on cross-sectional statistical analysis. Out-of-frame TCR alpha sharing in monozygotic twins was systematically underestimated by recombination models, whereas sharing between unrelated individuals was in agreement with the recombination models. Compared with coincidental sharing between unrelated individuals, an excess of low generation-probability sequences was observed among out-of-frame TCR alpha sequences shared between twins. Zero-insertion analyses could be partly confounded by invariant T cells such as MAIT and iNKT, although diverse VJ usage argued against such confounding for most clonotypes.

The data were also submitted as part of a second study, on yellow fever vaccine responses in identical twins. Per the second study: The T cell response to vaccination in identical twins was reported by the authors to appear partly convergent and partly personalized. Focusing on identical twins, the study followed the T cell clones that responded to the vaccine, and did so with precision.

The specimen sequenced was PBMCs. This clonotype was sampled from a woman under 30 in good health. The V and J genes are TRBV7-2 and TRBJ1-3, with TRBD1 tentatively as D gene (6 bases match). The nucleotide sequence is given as TGTGCCAGCAGCTTCGATCGGGGGGCGGGGAACACCATATATTTT. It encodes CASSFDRGAGNTIYF.